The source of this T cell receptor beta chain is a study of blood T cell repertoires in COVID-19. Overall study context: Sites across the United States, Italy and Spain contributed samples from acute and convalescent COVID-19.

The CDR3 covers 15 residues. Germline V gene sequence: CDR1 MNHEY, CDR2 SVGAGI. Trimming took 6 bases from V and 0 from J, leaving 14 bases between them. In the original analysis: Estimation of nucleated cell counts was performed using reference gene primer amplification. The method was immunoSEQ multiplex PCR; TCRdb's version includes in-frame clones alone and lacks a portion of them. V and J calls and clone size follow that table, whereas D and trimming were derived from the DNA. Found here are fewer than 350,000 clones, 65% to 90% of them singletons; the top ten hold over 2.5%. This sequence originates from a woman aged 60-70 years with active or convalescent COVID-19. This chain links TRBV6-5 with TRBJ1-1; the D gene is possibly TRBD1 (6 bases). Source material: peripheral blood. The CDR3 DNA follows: TGTGCCAGCAGACCGGATAGGGGGTTGAACACTGAAGCTTTCTTT. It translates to CASRPDRGLNTEAFF.